This T cell receptor beta chain was identified during a study of CD8 T cells in ankylosing spondylitis. Points from the study as a whole: Disease-linked clones bore a CD8+ phenotype and were relatively rare in peripheral blood. Disease-associated clones were reportedly significantly overrepresented in matched ankylosing spondylitis synovial fluid. Characteristic, it appeared, of ankylosing spondylitis blood was a TCR beta motif of roughly eight highly homologous variants. Some of these motif variants have turned up before, in reports on reactive arthritis synovial fluid and blood.

5'-RACE, quantitative and with molecular barcodes, yielded the TCR beta libraries. In TCRdb, the 5' RACE reads were re-called with MiXCR into one record per CDR3 protein. The sample yields over 600,000 distinct CDR3 sequences, around a fifth seen once. Points on this clonotype: The antigen remains unidentified.

Sequenced material: blood, either unsorted or a sorted T cell fraction (not recorded which). The receptor was isolated from a male donor with ankylosing spondylitis.

In nucleotides, the CDR3 is TGTGCCAGCAGTGAAGGTCGGGCCAATGAGCAGTTCTTC. This gives the protein CASSEGRANEQFF. The chain has TRBV6-1 and TRBJ2-1; D is unresolved. This CDR3 region has 13 residues. Germline V gene data show CDR1 as MNHNS and CDR2 as SASEGT. V shed 1 base and J shed 6 bases, with 7 bases lying between them.